Sequencing of this T cell receptor beta chain was carried out in a study of blood T cells in healthy people across ages. The authors ran a second PCR of 7 to 11 cycles using a sample-barcoded 5' primer and a J-beta primer mix. Per-sample output comprised a minimum of 2.5 million paired-end reads containing CDR3. TCRdb processed the 5' RACE reads anew with MiXCR; each CDR3 protein has one entry. The sample lists about 1.8 million distinct CDR3 sequences, around half occurring once. This CDR3 comprises 16 residues. The V gene end was trimmed by 4 bases and the J gene end by 1 base; junction bases not matched to a gene: 6. The germline CDR1 and CDR2 sequences are MDHEN and SYDVKM. Every sample yielded at least 6.5 million isolated PBMCs. The sample holds a few counts of this clonotype.

The V gene is TRBV28, the J gene TRBJ2-7, with TRBD1 matching 11 bases. Sequencing was done on a sample of blood. This receptor was obtained from a woman between 35 and 50 years old in good health. The CDR3: CASSSLGTGGSYEQYF. CDR3 DNA: TGTGCCAGCAGTTCCCTCGGGACAGGGGGGTCCTACGAGCAGTACTTC.